This T cell receptor (beta chain) stems from a study of T cell responses to AZD1222 COVID-19 vaccine. Study-level background: Analyses pooled second doses at about 4 or about 12 weeks. Study observations and caveats: Females outnumbered males among donors, who were mostly white British; clonal diversity was possibly underestimated.

The ends were cut back, 4 bases at V and 5 bases at J, with 6 bases in the middle. The CDR3 has 13 amino acids. This clone has just a few counts. Antigen unknown. TCRdb keeps only in-frame clones here, not all; method: immunoSEQ multiplex PCR. The repertoire holds approximately 160,000 clones, with 90% to 95% as singletons. V and J are TRBV12-3 or TRBV12-4 and TRBJ1-6; D call uncertain. The sequence was collected from an adult in good health. The sequenced sample was peripheral blood, obtained on day 0 of AZD1222 vaccination. The CDR3 spells CASSWTNNSPLHF. DNA for the CDR3: TGTGCCAGCAGTTGGACTAATAATTCACCCCTCCACTTT.